Listed below are T cell receptor beta chains from one sample, sequenced in a study of monozygotic twins with inflammatory bowel disease. TCRdb reanalyzed the 5' RACE reads and collapses them to one entry per CDR3 protein, without DNA. This table holds 150,000 to 200,000 distinct CDR3 sequences. The sequenced material came from blood. The receptors were gathered from a human donor with ulcerative colitis or Crohn's disease, or a healthy co-twin of an affected twin (not recorded which). The CDR3 runs from the conserved cysteine through the conserved F or W.

>TRBV20-1|TRBJ1-1
CSARGGRNTEAFF
>TRBV3-1|TRBJ1-1
CASSLREGLSNTEAFF
>TRBV9|TRBJ2-7
CASSGPGTGNSYEQYF
>TRBV19|TRBJ1-5
CASSMRSASNQPQHF
>TRBV5-6|TRBJ2-3
CASSLGPWTDTQYF
>TRBV10-1|TRBJ2-3
CASSEFPTSSRTDTQYF
>TRBV7-6|TRBJ2-7
CASSSQTDYEQYF
>TRBV7-9|TRBJ1-1
CASSLVAGMNTEAFF
>TRBV7-6|TRBJ1-2
CASSLLPGDTTYGYTF
>TRBV7-2|TRBJ2-1
CASSLFGGGSSYNEQFF
>TRBV6-1|TRBJ1-1
CASSLPKTGYTEAFF
>TRBV28|TRBJ1-2
CASSPPRGTGDNYGYTF
>TRBV5-1|TRBJ1-1
CASSSGTRGTEAFF
>TRBV20-1|TRBJ2-7
CSARYDSYEQYF
>TRBV20-1|TRBJ1-5
CSARRDRGLGGNQPQHF
>TRBV7-9|TRBJ2-3
CASSFRVAADHTDTQYF
>TRBV4-1|TRBJ2-3
CASSQAAGGTDTQYF
>TRBV19|TRBJ1-1
CASSMTGTAYEAFF
>TRBV20-1|TRBJ2-1
CSASTGTSGSYNEQFF
>TRBV30|TRBJ1-5
CAWRGTGMDQPQHF
>TRBV30|TRBJ2-2
CAWSSPRTSGTPTGELFF
>TRBV5-1|TRBJ2-2
CASSLNAGLSNGGELFF
>TRBV15|TRBJ2-1
CATSSQRGYYNEQFF
>TRBV10-3|TRBJ2-3
CAISESSGKTDTQYF
>TRBV6-4|TRBJ1-6
CASSDSEGEENSPLHF
>TRBV20-1|TRBJ1-4
CSARDSSYEKLCF
>TRBV12-3/TRBV12-4|TRBJ2-1
CASTSVGASGRNEQFF
>TRBV20-1|TRBJ2-3
CSVGGGTDTQYF
>TRBV5-1|TRBJ2-1
CASSLGGAGPPYNEQFF
>TRBV5-1|TRBJ1-1
CASSQQQEGTEAFF
>TRBV5-1|TRBJ1-2
CASRMGQDDGYTF
>TRBV20-1|TRBJ1-1
CSERTGALNTEAFF
>TRBV7-2|TRBJ2-3
CASSPEGHRVDTQYF
>TRBV15|TRBJ2-5
CATRRGDPQETQYF
>TRBV6-2/TRBV6-3|TRBJ2-7
CASSYTPRDPSYEQYF
>TRBV25-1|TRBJ2-1
CASSDPVGGYEQFF